This entry features one T cell receptor beta chain sequence. The record originates from a study of control samples from healthy donors and cancer patients. The CDR3 is 15 residues long. V shed 11 bases and J shed 0 bases, with 19 bases lying between them. CDR1 is MNHEY, CDR2 SMNVEV, per germline (reference sequence). The repertoire was sequenced with immunoSEQ multiplex PCR; TCRdb's copy has only in-frame clones and lacks some. The data show more than 95,000 clones, 70% to 90% seen once. This TCR came from a man in his fifties or sixties in good health. V gene TRBV27 combines with J gene TRBJ1-1; a possible D gene is TRBD1 (5 bases). What was sequenced was blood. The CDR3 DNA reads TGTGCCGGTCCGCGGGGGATTCAAATGAACACTGAAGCTTTCTTT. This codes for CAGPRGIQMNTEAFF.